Listed below are T cell receptor beta chains from one sample, sequenced in a study of blood T cell repertoires in COVID-19. The method was immunoSEQ multiplex PCR; TCRdb's version includes in-frame clones alone and lacks a portion of them. The data hold tens of thousands of clones, with nearly 90% observed a single time. The sample comprised peripheral blood. The receptors originated from a woman of 80 years or more with active COVID-19. Both conserved end residues are trimmed from each CDR3.

J: TRBJ2-7
V: TRBV28
CDR3: ASSPLSREQY

J: TRBJ2-1
V: TRBV4-3
CDR3: ASSRKTSGDYNEQF

J: TRBJ1-2
V: TRBV13
CDR3: ASSSRQGEGGYT

J: TRBJ2-6
V: TRBV9
CDR3: ASSAPTGRSGANVLT

J: TRBJ2-5
V: TRBV19
CDR3: ASSGSSAETQY

J: TRBJ1-5
V: TRBV6-6
CDR3: ASSFNGQGNQPQH

J: TRBJ2-7
V: TRBV10-3
CDR3: AIRNGIGTGSHEQY

J: TRBJ1-3
V: TRBV4-1
CDR3: ASSQGDLANTIY

J: TRBJ2-6
V: TRBV3-1/TRBV3-2
CDR3: AVGTPRSGANVLT

J: TRBJ2-2
V: TRBV7-9
CDR3: ASSFGPGGTGELF

J: TRBJ2-3
V: TRBV24-1
CDR3: ATSSRGTDTQY

J: TRBJ1-3
V: TRBV11-2
CDR3: ASSRPQGRFSGNTIY

J: TRBJ2-7
V: TRBV9
CDR3: ASSGGTSGTYEQY

J: TRBJ2-3
V: TRBV7-2
CDR3: ASSLRGLEGTDTQY

J: TRBJ1-3
V: TRBV2
CDR3: ASSVFISGNTIY

J: TRBJ2-7
V: TRBV11-2
CDR3: ASSPGTLQTYEQY

J: TRBJ2-7
V: TRBV4-3
CDR3: ASSLGMRNGGLDYEQY

J: TRBJ2-1
V: TRBV19
CDR3: ASSIEARRASYNEQF

J: TRBJ2-3
V: TRBV4-1
CDR3: ASSPEQDTQY

J: TRBJ2-7
V: TRBV2
CDR3: ASRYYEQY

J: TRBJ2-2
V: TRBV7-9
CDR3: AGTGTNTGELF

J: TRBJ1-1
V: TRBV11-2
CDR3: ASSPNSPGTGEGAF

J: TRBJ2-7
V: TRBV7-2
CDR3: ASSHGGIAEQY

J: TRBJ2-5
V: TRBV28
CDR3: ASSYSSGQGEFGQETQY

J: TRBJ2-1
V: TRBV6-2/TRBV6-3
CDR3: ASSTTGYNEQF

J: TRBJ2-7
V: TRBV4-2
CDR3: ASSPRTGAYEQY

J: TRBJ2-1
V: TRBV18
CDR3: ASSLGQGSYNEQF

J: TRBJ2-7
V: TRBV2
CDR3: ASSADRGFY

J: TRBJ2-3
V: TRBV7-2
CDR3: ASSRTSGSFKDTQY

J: TRBJ2-1
V: TRBV18
CDR3: ASSPTTDSGRGTKQF

J: TRBJ2-3
V: TRBV23-1
CDR3: ASSRVDRDTITDTQY

J: TRBJ2-7
V: TRBV27
CDR3: ASSSGQAHPYEQY

J: TRBJ2-3
V: TRBV5-5
CDR3: ASSPTSGTSTDTQY

J: TRBJ2-7
V: TRBV5-1
CDR3: ASGLAGTYEQY

J: TRBJ2-1
V: TRBV11-2
CDR3: ASRPYTPLAGGRHEQF

J: TRBJ1-1
V: TRBV6-2/TRBV6-3
CDR3: ASSYDPAGGRWRPEAF

J: TRBJ2-2
V: TRBV2
CDR3: ASVLDRGRAGELF

J: TRBJ2-1
V: TRBV19
CDR3: ASSIPYLAGGDLNEQF

J: TRBJ2-3
V: TRBV13
CDR3: ASSKSGTTTDTQY

J: TRBJ1-1
V: TRBV30
CDR3: AWSVRDRVGTEAF